This entry lists 22 T cell receptor beta chains sequenced from one sample in a study of type 1 regulatory T cells. No antigen has been assigned to these receptors. Each CDR3 protein gets one entry after TCRdb re-called the reads with MiXCR. The repertoire consists of around 69,000 distinct CDR3 sequences, with around 60% occurring once and the leading ten covering 7% to 8.5%. Sequencing was done on a sample of cultured T cells, either the whole culture or a sorted T cell fraction (not recorded which). The subset was: Tr1-enriched cell product generated in vitro against host alloantigens. These receptors were obtained from a human donor in good health.

The chain employs TRBV7-2 and TRBJ2-5; TRBD2 matches at 8 bases. This CDR3 has 17 amino acids. J was trimmed by 5 bases and V by 6 bases; bases with no gene match: 17. In germline, CDR1 is SGHTA, CDR2 FQGNSA. For the CDR3, the DNA is TGTGCCAGCAGTCGCCGGGTTAGCGGGACCGCCGGGGAGACCCAGTACTTC. It yields the protein CASSRRVSGTAGETQYF.

The chain carries TRBV10-2 and TRBJ2-7, with 9 bases that match TRBD2. Germline assignment: CDR1 WSHSY and CDR2 SAAADI. The CDR3 runs to 17 residues. V dropped 4 bases and J dropped 0; count of bases not matched to a gene: 10. DNA for the CDR3: TGCGCCAGCAGTGTTCGCCATCTAGCGGGGCTCTCCTACGAGCAGTACTTC. Protein sequence: CASSVRHLAGLSYEQYF.

This chain connects TRBV20-1 to TRBJ2-2; possibly TRBD1 for D (6 bases). Per germline, CDR1 DFQATT and CDR2 SNEGSKA (reference sequence). This CDR3 has 15 amino acids. V gave up 1 base and J gave up 4 bases, with 13 bases separating them. The CDR3 region is CSARVPGVVTGELFF. The CDR3 bases are TGCAGTGCTAGAGTTCCAGGGGTGGTCACCGGGGAGCTGTTTTTT.

This clonotype has just a few counts. V and J are TRBV27 and TRBJ2-7; unclear D gene. The V end lost 7 bases, the J end lost 1 base, and 11 bases lay between the germline ends. In germline, CDR1 is MNHEY, CDR2 SMNVEV (reference sequence). CDR3 length: 13 residues. DNA of the CDR3: TGTGCCAGCATGGTAGCCGGGTCCTACGAGCAGTACTTC. Its protein is CASMVAGSYEQYF.

The rearrangement links TRBV11-1 to TRBJ2-7; a weak D match, TRBD2 (5 bases). Trimming removed 3 bases at V and 5 bases at J, with 11 bases between. Germline CDR1 reads SGHAT; CDR2 reads FQDESV (reference sequence). The CDR3 sequence is 13 residues long. The CDR3 nucleotides read TGTGCCAGCAGCTTTGGGAGAAGCAACGAGCAGTACTTC. Translating gives CASSFGRSNEQYF.

For the CDR3, the DNA is TGTGCCAGCAGAATGGTAGCGAACACCTACGAGCAGTACTTC. Translation: CASRMVANTYEQYF. The V and J genes are TRBV2 and TRBJ2-7; possible D gene TRBD2, 5 bases. V was cut by 6 bases and J by 2 bases, with 14 bases left in between. CDR3 length: 14 residues. Germline V gives CDR1 SNHLY, CDR2 FYNNEI.

This chain joins TRBV4-1 and TRBJ2-2; D not certain. The germline CDR1 and CDR2 sequences are MGHRA and YSYEKL. This CDR3 is built from 16 residues. Trimming took 3 bases from V and 4 from J, leaving 15 bases between them. CDR3 bases: TGCGCCAGCAGCCAGACCCCGGGCCAGACCACCGGGGAGCTGTTTTTT. Translation gives CASSQTPGQTTGELFF.

The V and J genes are TRBV2 and TRBJ2-7; D might be TRBD1 (7 bases). Germline V gives CDR1 SNHLY, CDR2 FYNNEI. The length of the CDR3 is 12 residues. Trimming cost V 7 bases and J 5 bases, with 12 bases left between them. CDR3 bases: TGTGCCAGCATCGGCAGGGGGGACGAGCAGTACTTC. Protein: CASIGRGDEQYF. Full variable domain (remainder filled in from reference TRBV2 and TRBJ2-7): EPEVTQTPSHQVTQMGQEVILRCVPISNHLYFYWYRQILGQKVEFLVSFYNNEISEKSEIFDDQFSVERPDGSNFTLKIRSTKLEDSAMYFCASIGRGDEQYFGPGTRLTVT.

Only a few counts were recorded for this clonotype. The V gene is TRBV12-3 or TRBV12-4, the J gene TRBJ2-5; the D gene is possibly TRBD1 (6 bases). V lost 2 bases to trimming and J lost 5 bases, with 9 bases between them. This CDR3 contains 13 residues. CDR3 bases: TGTGCCAGCAGTTTAACTAGGGGGGAGACCCAGTACTTC. It yields the protein CASSLTRGETQYF.

As DNA, the CDR3 is TGTGCCAGCAGTTTTGGGACTTACACAGATACGCAGTATTTT. Translating it yields CASSFGTYTDTQYF. The chain couples TRBV28 to TRBJ2-3; tentative D call: TRBD2 (6 bases). CDR3 length: 14 residues. The germline gives CDR1 MDHEN, CDR2 SYDVKM. V shed 3 bases and J shed 2 bases, with 9 bases lying between them. Full variable domain (outside the CDR3, taken from reference TRBV28 and TRBJ2-3): DVKVTQSSRYLVKRTGEKVFLECVQDMDHENMFWYRQDPGLGLRLIYFSYDVKMKEKGDIPEGYSVSREKKERFSLILESASTNQTSMYLCASSFGTYTDTQYFGPGTRLTVL.

The chain combines TRBV30 with TRBJ1-1; D possibly corresponds to TRBD1 (5 bases). This CDR3 has 15 residues. V lost 0 bases and J lost 1, with 12 bases in between. Germline lookup yields CDR1 GTSNPN and CDR2 SVGIG (reference sequence). CDR3 sequence: CAWSVKGRRNTEAFF. The CDR3, as DNA: TGTGCCTGGAGTGTCAAGGGGAGGAGGAACACTGAAGCTTTCTTT.

The chain links TRBV20-1 to TRBJ2-7; TRBD2 matches at 11 bases. Germline CDR1 DFQATT, CDR2 SNEGSKA (reference sequence). V trimming: 1 base; J trimming: 1 base; junction bases outside the gene matches: 3. The CDR3 is made up of 15 amino acids. In DNA, the CDR3 is TGCAGTGCTAGAGGGGGACTAGCGGCTTCCTACGAGCAGTACTTC. Residues: CSARGGLAASYEQYF.

The chain combines TRBV6-5 with TRBJ2-1; 8 positions agree with TRBD1. Germline-derived CDR1 and CDR2 are MNHEY and SVGAGI. The CDR3 sequence is 15 residues long. V was pared by 6 bases and J by 8 bases, with 12 bases of the junction left unmatched. CDR3 residues: CASSETGTGEHEQFF. As DNA, the CDR3 is TGTGCCAGCAGCGAAACCGGGACAGGAGAACATGAGCAGTTCTTC.

The V call is TRBV29-1, the J call TRBJ1-2, with D maybe TRBD1 (5 bases). CDR3 length: 13 residues. Germline assignment: CDR1 SQVTM and CDR2 ANQGSEA. Between the trimmed V and J ends, which lost 5 bases and 0 bases, there was a span of 10 bases. The CDR3 coding sequence is TGCAGCGTTCTGCAGGGTACTAACTATGGCTACACCTTC. As protein: CSVLQGTNYGYTF.

The rearrangement links TRBV20-1 to TRBJ2-3; D perhaps matches TRBD2 (6 bases). The V end was cut by 5 bases, the J end by 3 bases, with 18 bases between. CDR3 length: 15 amino acids. From germline, CDR1 is DFQATT and CDR2 SNEGSKA (reference sequence). The chain's CDR3 is CSAVAGRRGTDTQYF. DNA of the CDR3: TGCAGTGCTGTGGCGGGACGGCGAGGGACAGATACGCAGTATTTT.

As for this clonotype: The junction shows a germline mismatch at one end, possibly a read error. This chain links TRBV10-3 with TRBJ2-5; TRBD1 aligns across 8 bases. The CDR3 is 15 amino acids. CDR1 is ENHRY and CDR2 is SYGVKD in the germline V gene. The CDR3: CAISSLTGVGETQYF. CDR3 DNA: TGTGCCATCAGCTCCTTGACAGGGGTTGGGGAGACCCAGTACTTT.

The rearrangement joins TRBV25-1 to TRBJ1-2, with D perhaps TRBD1 (5 bases). The germline V and J ends were trimmed by 2 bases and 4 bases, with 8 bases remaining between them. CDR1 and CDR2 (germline): MGHDK, SYGVNS. There are 13 residues in the CDR3. The CDR3 reads CASSEVGVYGYTF. The CDR3 DNA sequence: TGTGCCAGCAGTGAAGTGGGGGTCTATGGCTACACCTTC.

The DNA of the CDR3 is TGTGCCAGCAGCGACGGACCAGGGTACTACGGTGAAAAACTGTTTTTT. Amino acids: CASSDGPGYYGEKLFF. This chain joins TRBV14 and TRBJ1-4, with D perhaps TRBD1 (5 bases). The CDR3 is made up of 16 amino acids. Trimming pared 5 bases from V and 7 bases from J, leaving 20 bases between. From germline, CDR1 is SGHDN and CDR2 FVKESK.

The chain is built from TRBV3-2 and TRBJ2-1; the table calls TRBD1, which could not be checked here. TRBV3-2 is an annotated pseudogene. The CDR3 is 13 amino acids. The CDR3 DNA reads TGTGCCAGCAATGGGACAGGGTACAATGAGCAGTTCTTC. This encodes CASNGTGYNEQFF.

This chain joins TRBV7-2 and TRBJ2-1, with D possibly matching TRBD1 (5 bases). The CDR3 has 15 amino acids. CDR1 and CDR2 (germline): SGHTA, FQGNSA. V was shortened by 1 base and J by 2 bases, with 9 bases between the two germline ends. In DNA form, the CDR3 reads TGTGCCAGCAGCTTAGACAGGCAACCCTACAATGAGCAGTTCTTC. It translates to CASSLDRQPYNEQFF.

J is TRBJ2-7 and V is TRBV28; 7 bases are a match to TRBD2. CDR3 size: 16 residues. Germline V gene lookup returns CDR1 MDHEN and CDR2 SYDVKM. Trimming removed 3 bases from V and 0 bases from J; junction bases left unmatched: 8. In DNA form, the CDR3 reads TGTGCCAGCAGTTTTCAGGGAGCGGGGTTCTCCTACGAGCAGTACTTC. Residues: CASSFQGAGFSYEQYF. The complete variable domain, with remaining parts taken from reference TRBV28 and TRBJ2-7, reads DVKVTQSSRYLVKRTGEKVFLECVQDMDHENMFWYRQDPGLGLRLIYFSYDVKMKEKGDIPEGYSVSREKKERFSLILESASTNQTSMYLCASSFQGAGFSYEQYFGPGTRLTVT.

V gene TRBV6-2 or TRBV6-3 combines with J gene TRBJ2-7, with TRBD1 identical over 11 bases. The CDR3 consists of 15 residues. The junction had 7 bases not matched to a gene; V was cut back by 7 bases and J by 2 bases. CDR1 MNHEY and CDR2 SVGEGT come from the germline V gene. As DNA, the CDR3 is TGTGCCAGCATAAGGACAGGGGGCGCCGCCTACGAGCAGTACTTC. Translated: CASIRTGGAAYEQYF.